This is a list of T cell receptor beta chains from one sample in a study of T cells in Graves' hyperthyroidism and ophthalmopathy. Each CDR3 protein gets one entry after TCRdb re-called the multiplex PCR reads with MiXCR. Among approximately 610,000 distinct CDR3 sequences, about 15% were seen once, and the ten largest hold 4.3%. Sequenced input: blood. These TCRs come from a woman between 35 and 50 years old with Graves' ophthalmopathy. CDR3s include the opening cysteine and the closing phenylalanine or tryptophan. The D gene is left open where the match is weak. A clone size is listed for some rows: how often the clone was seen (once, few, many), or a class if it is expanded.

d_call	clone_size	v_call	j_call	cdr3_aa	cdr3_nt
TRBD1	.	TRBV6-2/TRBV6-3	TRBJ2-3	CASIPGQGRDTQYF	TGTGCCAGCATCCCGGGACAGGGCAGAGATACGCAGTATTTT
.	.	TRBV5-1	TRBJ2-5	CASSLAQGIETQYF	TGCGCCAGCAGCTTGGCCCAGGGTATCGAGACCCAGTACTTC
TRBD1	many	TRBV12-3/TRBV12-4	TRBJ2-2	CASTRTGDTGELFF	TGTGCCAGCACGCGGACAGGGGACACCGGGGAGCTGTTTTTT
TRBD2	many	TRBV24-1	TRBJ2-2	CASGTQTSGTDTGELFF	TGTGCCTCCGGGACCCAGACTAGCGGAACGGACACCGGGGAGCTGTTTTTT
TRBD1	many	TRBV27	TRBJ1-6	CASSLQGARSPLHF	TGTGCCAGCAGTTTACAGGGGGCGCGTTCACCCCTCCACTTT
.	.	TRBV27	TRBJ1-1	CASSQIPTGVSTEAFF	TGTGCCAGCAGCCAAATCCCAACTGGGGTGAGCACTGAAGCTTTCTTT
.	many	TRBV6-5	TRBJ2-7	CASSLISGVSYEQYF	TGTGCCAGCAGTCTCATCTCAGGGGTATCCTACGAGCAGTACTTC
TRBD1	many	TRBV7-9	TRBJ1-1	CASSRQGAREAFF	TGTGCCAGCAGCAGGCAGGGGGCCCGAGAAGCTTTCTTT
.	many	TRBV12-3/TRBV12-4	TRBJ2-5	CASTEMGMMGETQYF	TGTGCCAGCACCGAAATGGGGATGATGGGAGAGACCCAGTACTTC
.	many	TRBV28	TRBJ2-3	CASNQNADTQYF	TGTGCCAGCAACCAGAACGCAGATACGCAGTATTTT
.	many	TRBV4-1	TRBJ2-6	CASSQDPSLAGANVLTF	TGCGCCAGCAGCCAAGATCCCAGTCTGGCTGGGGCCAACGTCCTGACTTTC
.	many	TRBV7-2	TRBJ2-7	CASSSSLPPYEQYF	TGTGCCAGCAGCTCCTCCCTGCCTCCCTACGAGCAGTACTTC
.	many	TRBV20-1	TRBJ1-5	CSAREETAWASNQPQHF	TGCAGTGCTAGAGAAGAGACAGCTTGGGCTAGCAATCAGCCCCAGCATTTT
.	many	TRBV27	TRBJ2-7	CASSLSFRGSEQYF	TGTGCCAGCAGTTTATCGTTTCGAGGTTCCGAGCAGTACTTC
TRBD1	few	TRBV2	TRBJ2-2	CASRDRVYTGELFF	TGTGCCAGCAGGGACAGGGTGTATACCGGGGAGCTGTTTTTT
.	few	TRBV13	TRBJ2-6	CASSPPVITSSRETGANVLTF	TGTGCCAGCAGCCCCCCGGTTATTACGAGCTCAAGAGAAACGGGGGCCAACGTCCTGACTTTC
.	many	TRBV6-1	TRBJ1-2	CASTQGQYRGYGYTF	TGTGCCAGCACCCAGGGGCAGTATCGAGGGTATGGCTACACCTTC
.	few	TRBV3-1	TRBJ2-5	CASSRQRAEETQYF	TGTGCCAGCAGCCGGCAAAGGGCGGAAGAGACCCAGTACTTC
.	.	TRBV6-1	TRBJ2-2	CASSTQGGNSGELFF	TGTGCCAGCAGTACCCAGGGGGGTAACTCCGGGGAGCTGTTTTTT
.	.	TRBV14	TRBJ2-6	CASSKGNSGANVLTF	TGTGCCAGCAGTAAGGGCAACTCTGGGGCCAACGTCCTGACTTTC
.	few	TRBV24-1	TRBJ2-1	CATMSPQTEQFF	TGTGCCACCATGAGCCCCCAGACCGAGCAGTTCTTC
TRBD2	many	TRBV9	TRBJ2-7	CASSLLAFSYEQYF	TGTGCCAGCAGTTTACTAGCGTTCTCCTACGAGCAGTACTTC
.	many	TRBV11-1	TRBJ1-2	CASSLDIDTYGYTF	TGTGCCAGCAGCTTAGATATCGACACCTATGGCTACACCTTC
TRBD2	many	TRBV6-4	TRBJ2-2	CASSPRAGEGTGELFF	TGTGCCAGCAGTCCCCGGGCGGGAGAAGGTACCGGGGAGCTGTTTTTT
TRBD1	.	TRBV4-1	TRBJ2-7	CASSQGPGQGLHEQYF	TGCGCCAGCAGCCAAGGCCCGGGACAGGGGCTTCACGAGCAGTACTTC
.	many	TRBV12-3/TRBV12-4	TRBJ1-1	CASASSGTPAFF	TGTGCCAGCGCCTCATCCGGGACACCAGCTTTCTTT
.	many	TRBV2	TRBJ2-5	CASKGERETQYF	TGTGCCAGCAAAGGGGAGAGGGAGACCCAGTACTTC
.	.	TRBV30	TRBJ1-5	CAWSISGGWGQPQHF	TGTGCCTGGAGTATTTCCGGTGGCTGGGGCCAGCCCCAGCATTTT
.	.	TRBV6-1	TRBJ1-5	CASRSAQADSNQPQHF	TGTGCCAGCAGGTCGGCTCAGGCAGATAGCAATCAGCCCCAGCATTTT
.	many	TRBV28	TRBJ1-1	CASNERGGDVEAFF	TGTGCCAGCAACGAAAGGGGAGGAGACGTTGAAGCTTTCTTT
TRBD1	many	TRBV20-1	TRBJ2-7	CSAHGTGASYEQYF	TGCAGTGCTCACGGGACAGGGGCGAGCTACGAGCAGTACTTC
TRBD1	many	TRBV10-3	TRBJ1-2	CATSDQGVDYGYTF	TGTGCCACCTCCGACCAGGGGGTGGACTATGGCTACACCTTC
.	many	TRBV6-2/TRBV6-3	TRBJ2-7	CASSPLLALYEQYF	TGTGCCAGCAGTCCCCTCTTGGCCCTCTACGAGCAGTACTTC
.	many	TRBV7-9	TRBJ1-5	CASSLSDSPQHF	TGTGCCAGCAGCTTAAGCGATTCACCCCAGCATTTT
.	many	TRBV4-1	TRBJ2-5	CASSQVYSSVETQYF	TGCGCCAGCAGCCAAGTTTATAGTTCTGTGGAGACCCAGTACTTC
.	.	TRBV4-2	TRBJ2-2	CASSRTLNPGAPTGELFF	TGTGCCAGCAGCCGCACCCTCAACCCAGGGGCGCCCACCGGGGAGCTGTTTTTT
.	many	TRBV28	TRBJ1-1	CASTIGDTEAFF	TGTGCCAGCACCATAGGGGACACTGAAGCTTTCTTT
.	many	TRBV6-5	TRBJ2-5	CASSTGLVETQYF	TGTGCCAGCAGTACAGGGCTAGTGGAGACCCAGTACTTC
.	many	TRBV28	TRBJ2-2	CASSLVRQELFF	TGTGCCAGCAGTTTAGTAAGGCAGGAGCTGTTTTTT
.	.	TRBV7-9	TRBJ2-7	CASSPRDTHEQYF	TGTGCCAGCAGCCCCCGGGACACACACGAGCAGTACTTC
.	many	TRBV28	TRBJ1-2	CASRTMGGSFYGYTF	TGTGCCAGCAGGACCATGGGGGGCAGCTTCTATGGCTACACCTTC
TRBD2	many	TRBV20-1	TRBJ2-5	CSARPLVAGAQETQYF	TGCAGTGCTAGGCCCCTGGTAGCGGGAGCCCAAGAGACCCAGTACTTC
TRBD1	.	TRBV10-3	TRBJ2-5	CAISEGTGGLETQYF	TGTGCCATCAGTGAGGGGACAGGGGGTCTGGAGACCCAGTACTTC
TRBD2	many	TRBV27	TRBJ2-7	CASSTLTSGNRYEQYF	TGTGCCAGCAGTACACTTACTAGCGGGAATAGGTACGAGCAGTACTTC
TRBD2	many	TRBV5-1	TRBJ2-7	CASSLESGRGYEQYF	TGCGCCAGCAGCTTGGAAAGCGGGAGGGGCTACGAGCAGTACTTC
TRBD1	many	TRBV28	TRBJ1-1	CASRAGQGDTEAFF	TGTGCCAGCAGAGCCGGACAGGGGGACACTGAAGCTTTCTTT
TRBD1	many	TRBV27	TRBJ2-2	CASTLFSLGQGNTGELFF	TGTGCCAGCACCCTTTTTAGTTTGGGACAGGGGAACACCGGGGAGCTGTTTTTT
.	.	TRBV7-2	TRBJ1-1	CASRKLQGWTEAFF	TGTGCCAGCAGAAAGTTACAGGGTTGGACTGAAGCTTTCTTT
TRBD1	many	TRBV6-2/TRBV6-3	TRBJ1-2	CASKLGTDINYGYTF	TGTGCCAGCAAATTGGGGACAGACATTAACTATGGCTACACCTTC
.	many	TRBV7-2	TRBJ2-5	CASSLRGSGVYF	TGTGCCAGCAGCTTAAGGGGCTCAGGGGTGTACTTC
.	.	TRBV3-1	TRBJ1-3	CASSHAGDTIYF	TGTGCCAGCAGCCACGCTGGAGACACCATATATTTT
.	few	TRBV5-6	TRBJ2-7	CASTHSRTQQYEQYF	TGTGCCAGCACCCATTCGCGGACTCAGCAATACGAGCAGTACTTC
.	many	TRBV12-3/TRBV12-4	TRBJ2-2	CASSPQWEETNTGELFF	TGTGCCAGCAGCCCCCAGTGGGAGGAAACGAACACCGGGGAGCTGTTTTTT
TRBD1	.	TRBV30	TRBJ2-2	CAWNRGFTGELFF	TGTGCCTGGAACAGGGGGTTCACCGGGGAGCTGTTTTTT
TRBD2	many	TRBV11-2	TRBJ2-7	CASSVEGGLAPSEQYF	TGTGCCAGCAGCGTAGAGGGGGGACTAGCGCCTTCTGAGCAGTACTTC